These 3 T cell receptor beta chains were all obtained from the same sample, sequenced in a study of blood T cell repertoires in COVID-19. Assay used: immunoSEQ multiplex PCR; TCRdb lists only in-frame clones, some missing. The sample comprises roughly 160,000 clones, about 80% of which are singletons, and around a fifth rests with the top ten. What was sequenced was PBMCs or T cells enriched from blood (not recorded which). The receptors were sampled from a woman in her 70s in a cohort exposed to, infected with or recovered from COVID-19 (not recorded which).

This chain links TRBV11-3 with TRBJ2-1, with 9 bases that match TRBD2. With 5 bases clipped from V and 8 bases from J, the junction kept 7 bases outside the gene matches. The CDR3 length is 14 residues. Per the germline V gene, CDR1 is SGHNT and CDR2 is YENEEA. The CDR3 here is CASSGSGRSDEQFF. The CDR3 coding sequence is TGTGCCAGCAGCGGTAGCGGGAGAAGCGATGAGCAGTTCTTC.

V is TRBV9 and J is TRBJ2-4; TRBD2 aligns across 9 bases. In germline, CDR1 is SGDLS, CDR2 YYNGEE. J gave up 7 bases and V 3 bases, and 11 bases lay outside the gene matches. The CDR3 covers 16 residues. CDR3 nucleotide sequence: TGTGCCAGCAGCGCCGTAGCGGGAGCACCGGTCAACATTCAGTACTTC. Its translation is CASSAVAGAPVNIQYF.

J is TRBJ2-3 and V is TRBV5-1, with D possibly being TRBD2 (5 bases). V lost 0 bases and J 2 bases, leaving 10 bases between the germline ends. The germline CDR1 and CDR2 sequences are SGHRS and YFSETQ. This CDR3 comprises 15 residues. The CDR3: CASSLGAGNTDTQYF. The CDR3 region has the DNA TGCGCCAGCAGCTTGGGCGCCGGGAACACAGATACGCAGTATTTT.